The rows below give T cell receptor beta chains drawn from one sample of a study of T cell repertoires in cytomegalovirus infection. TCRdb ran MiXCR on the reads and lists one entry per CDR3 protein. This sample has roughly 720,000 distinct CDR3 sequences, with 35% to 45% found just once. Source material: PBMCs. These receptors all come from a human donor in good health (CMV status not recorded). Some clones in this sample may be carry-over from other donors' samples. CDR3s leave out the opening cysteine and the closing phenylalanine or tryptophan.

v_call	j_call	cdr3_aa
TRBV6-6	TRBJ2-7	ASRAPTGIFLYEQY
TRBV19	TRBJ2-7	ASSIIPGRTYEQY
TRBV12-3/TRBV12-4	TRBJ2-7	ASSRPGSRSSYEQY
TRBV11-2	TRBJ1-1	ASSFERGAGSTEAF
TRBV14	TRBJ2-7	ASSQWPVEQY
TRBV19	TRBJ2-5	ASSLRGGVGETQY
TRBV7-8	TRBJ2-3	ASSTLTGLKTDTQY
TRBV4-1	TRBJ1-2	ASSQVRGGYT
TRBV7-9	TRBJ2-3	ASSFRAETSTDTQY
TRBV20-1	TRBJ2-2	SATGTSNTGELF
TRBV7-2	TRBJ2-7	DSSGGQGFTYEQY
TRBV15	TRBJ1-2	ATSGSGGYT
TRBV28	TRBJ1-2	ASSQKVGRQIYGYT
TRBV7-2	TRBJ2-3	ASSLNRAADTQY
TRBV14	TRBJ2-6	ASSHKLSGANVLT
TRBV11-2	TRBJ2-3	ASTGGSTDTQY
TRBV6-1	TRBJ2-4	ASSYRELGKNIQY
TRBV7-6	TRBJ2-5	ASSLGTGRGETQY
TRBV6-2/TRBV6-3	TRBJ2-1	ASSHLRNEQF
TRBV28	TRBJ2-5	ASQRGRETQY
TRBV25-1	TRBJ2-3	ASSRGTSGTTDTQY
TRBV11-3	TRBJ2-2	ASSFRGYTGELF
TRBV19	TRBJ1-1	ASMTRLRTGNTEAF
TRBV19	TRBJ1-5	ASRGSLNQPQH
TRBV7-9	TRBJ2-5	ASSSSGQAQETQY
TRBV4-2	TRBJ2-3	ASSQDSLLTDTQY
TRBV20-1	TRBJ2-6	SASNQGSGANVLT
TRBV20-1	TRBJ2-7	SAVLRTGYNEQY
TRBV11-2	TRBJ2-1	SSSSRTSGSLPEYNEQF
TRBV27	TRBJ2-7	ASSKPGSGNEQY
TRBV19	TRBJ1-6	ASSISPTGLNSPLH
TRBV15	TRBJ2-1	ATSARLAESQF
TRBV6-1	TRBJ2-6	ASSRGGIGANVLT
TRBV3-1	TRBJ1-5	ASSQGGGFGQPQH
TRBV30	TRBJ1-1	AWDQGQGATEAF
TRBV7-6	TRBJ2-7	ASSLGEQGYEQY
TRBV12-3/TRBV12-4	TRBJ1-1	ASRAGRGSEAF
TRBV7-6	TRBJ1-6	ASSLAGGPSYNSPLH
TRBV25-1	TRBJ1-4	ASSARWAYSTNEKLF
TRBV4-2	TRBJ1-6	ASSQVQGDTYNSPLH
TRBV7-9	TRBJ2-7	ASSFLARGLSYEQY
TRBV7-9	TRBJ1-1	ARNPGTGRNTEAF
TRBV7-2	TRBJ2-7	ASSLVGGDRGYEQY
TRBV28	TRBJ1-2	ASSPEVILGYT
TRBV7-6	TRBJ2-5	ASSLGPSGRALKTQY
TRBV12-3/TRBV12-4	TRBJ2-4	ASSHGGSKNIQY
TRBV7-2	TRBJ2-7	ASSLGTSGSYEQY
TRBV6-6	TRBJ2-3	ASSEWSSSTDTQY
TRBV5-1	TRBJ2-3	ASSLRGLGTDTQY
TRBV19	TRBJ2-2	ASSIDQDLIHGELF
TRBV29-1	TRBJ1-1	SSKQMNTEDF
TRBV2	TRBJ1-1	ASRNSGGTTEAF
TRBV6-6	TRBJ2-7	ATTESSYEQY
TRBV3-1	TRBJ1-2	ASSPAGNYGYT
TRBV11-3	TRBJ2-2	ASSLGGAGELF
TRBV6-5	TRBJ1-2	ASSSDRRRKIYGYT
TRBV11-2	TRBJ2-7	ASTGLAGLGEQY
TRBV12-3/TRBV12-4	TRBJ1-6	ASTTQWEVDSPLP
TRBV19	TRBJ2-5	ASSITTSGGSQETQY